The 14 T cell receptor beta chains given below trace back to one sample, sequenced in a study of cytomegalovirus exposure and HLA in healthy donors (dated by TCRdb to the late 2010s). The library was prepared using the immunoSEQ multiplex PCR assay. The multiplex PCR relied on a mix of 60 forward primers for TCR Vbeta segments and 13 reverse primers for TCR Jbeta segments. TCRdb limited this immuneACCESS table to in-frame rearrangements with V and J called. A share of clones is missing; checked studies link under half to unresolved V genes, and the rest is unexplained. The sample has 140,000 to 150,000 clones on record, roughly 79% of them singletons. The ten biggest clones cover about 6.7% of the sample. Sequencing was carried out using PBMCs. Receptor source: a woman aged 40 to 50 in good health and CMV-seropositive.

This clone was seen more than once but under ten times. The chain couples TRBV5-6 to TRBJ1-2; the D gene is possibly TRBD1 (6 bases). This CDR3 has 13 amino acids. Looked up from germline, CDR1 is SGHDT and CDR2 is YYEEEE. Trimming cost V 1 base and J 6 bases, with 10 bases left between them. CDR3 nucleotide sequence: TGTGCCAGCAGCTTGATGGCAGGGGATGGCTACACCTTC. Its translation is CASSLMAGDGYTF.

This clone was detected only once. The chain recombines TRBV9 with TRBJ2-5, with D tentatively TRBD2 (5 bases). In germline, CDR1 is SGDLS, CDR2 YYNGEE. This CDR3 is built from 13 residues. Trimming cost V 0 bases and J 7 bases, with 10 bases left between them. The CDR3 protein is CASSVDLGGTQYF. CDR3 coding DNA: TGTGCCAGCAGCGTAGATCTCGGAGGGACCCAGTACTTC.

The rearrangement joins TRBV6-5 to TRBJ1-2; no definite D call. CDR3 length equals 15 residues. The V gene's germline CDR1 is MNHEY and CDR2 SVGAGI. Trimming removed 0 bases from V and 1 base from J, with 9 bases in between. CDR3 protein: CASSYSVQSNYGYTF. CDR3 coding DNA: TGTGCCAGCAGTTACTCAGTACAGAGTAACTATGGCTACACCTTC.

The chain joins TRBV5-1 to TRBJ2-6; 10 nucleotides match TRBD2. J lost 0 bases, V lost 0 bases, and 3 bases had no gene match. The CDR3 runs 18 residues. CDR1 and CDR2 (germline): SGHRS, YFSETQ. The CDR3 reads CASSLGSGGNSGANVLTF. The CDR3 DNA reads TGCGCCAGCAGCTTGGGTAGCGGGGGGAACTCTGGGGCCAACGTCCTGACTTTC.

The rearrangement joins TRBV2 to TRBJ2-1, with D possibly being TRBD2 (6 bases). The germline gives CDR1 SNHLY, CDR2 FYNNEI. This CDR3 is 15 amino acids long. V lost 7 bases, J lost 5 bases, and 18 bases lay in between. CDR3 DNA sequence: TGTGCCAGCATCCAGGGAGGACAAGGAAACAATGAGCAGTTCTTC. This encodes CASIQGGQGNNEQFF.

In its sample, this clone was seen a few times. CDR3 in DNA: TGTGCCAGTAGTACCGGGACAGGGGTAGGAAACACCATATATTTT. Protein: CASSTGTGVGNTIYF. The V call is TRBV19, the J call TRBJ1-3, with TRBD1 identical over 10 bases. V lost 4 bases, J lost 4 bases, and 4 bases stayed unmatched. The germline gives CDR1 LNHDA, CDR2 SQIVND (reference sequence). The CDR3 extends over 15 amino acids.

The CDR3 here is CASSAPPGQGVGAAYEQYF. In DNA form, the CDR3 reads TGTGCCAGCAGTGCCCCTCCGGGACAGGGGGTTGGGGCCGCTTACGAGCAGTACTTC. The chain uses TRBV6-1 and TRBJ2-7, with 11 nucleotides matching TRBD1. The CDR3 totals 19 residues. J gave up 4 bases and V 4 bases, and 18 bases lay outside the gene matches. Germline assignment: CDR1 MNHNS and CDR2 SASEGT.

The CDR3 DNA reads as TGTGCCAGCTCACCACCGAATGAGGATACGCAGTATTTT. It codes for CASSPPNEDTQYF. J is TRBJ2-3 and V is TRBV18; no firm D call. CDR1 KGHSH and CDR2 LQKENI come from the germline V gene. V was pared by 0 bases and J by 6 bases, with 7 bases between. The CDR3 is 13 residues long.

The V call is TRBV9, the J call TRBJ1-1; D not certain. The germline V and J ends were trimmed by 1 base and 1 base, with 8 bases remaining between them. This CDR3 has 14 residues. Germline CDR1 reads SGDLS; CDR2 reads YYNGEE. The CDR3: CASSVKGGNTEAFF. CDR3 DNA: TGTGCCAGCAGCGTAAAGGGAGGGAACACTGAAGCTTTCTTT. Looking up the rest from reference TRBV9 and TRBJ1-1 gives the full variable domain: DSGVTQTPKHLITATGQRVTLRCSPRSGDLSVYWYQQSLDQGLQFLIQYYNGEERAKGNILERFSAQQFPDLHSELNLSSLELGDSALYFCASSVKGGNTEAFFGQGTRLTVV.

This chain uses TRBV12-5 with TRBJ1-5, with 8 bases matching TRBD1. Looked up from germline, CDR1 is LGHNT and CDR2 is FRNRAP. V lost 1 base to trimming and J lost 15 bases; unmatched junction nucleotides: 14. This CDR3 is 15 amino acids long. DNA of the CDR3: TGTGCTAGTGGTTTGGATGGGCAGGGGGCATTTCGTCGGCATTTT. It encodes CASGLDGQGAFRRHF.

This rearrangement joins TRBV2 to TRBJ1-1; D unclear. The CDR3 length is 10 residues. In germline, CDR1 is SNHLY, CDR2 FYNNEI. Deletions cut 6 bases from V and 8 bases from J, with 7 bases between. This CDR3 is CASSLLEAFF. CDR3 coding DNA: TGTGCCAGCAGCCTCTTGGAAGCTTTCTTT.

The J gene is TRBJ2-5, the V gene TRBV13; 8 nucleotides match TRBD1. Trimming took 5 bases from V and 4 from J; bases not matched to a gene: 9. Germline lookup yields CDR1 PRHDT and CDR2 FYEKMQ (reference sequence). The CDR3 runs 15 residues. This CDR3 is CASSPTQGQGETQYF. DNA of the CDR3: TGTGCCAGCAGCCCAACTCAAGGACAGGGAGAGACCCAGTACTTC. Based on the CDR3 plus reference TRBV13 and TRBJ2-5, the full variable domain is AAGVIQSPRHLIKEKRETATLKCYPIPRHDTVYWYQQGPGQDPQFLISFYEKMQSDKGSIPDRFSAQQFSDYHSELNMSSLELGDSALYFCASSPTQGQGETQYFGPGTRLLVL.

V usage is TRBV29-1 and J usage is TRBJ1-1, with no clear D. The CDR3 is 10 amino acids. Trimming removed 7 bases at V and 1 base at J, with 4 bases between. Germline values: CDR1 SQVTM, CDR2 ANQGSEA. CDR3 amino acids: CSGGNTEAFF. In nucleotides, the CDR3 is TGCAGCGGCGGGAACACTGAAGCTTTCTTT. Based on the CDR3 plus reference TRBV29-1 and TRBJ1-1, the full variable domain is SAVISQKPSRDICQRGTSLTIQCQVDSQVTMMFWYRQQPGQSLTLIATANQGSEATYESGFVIDKFPISRPNLTFSTLTVSNMSPEDSSIYLCSGGNTEAFFGQGTRLTVV.

The V gene is TRBV10-3, the J gene TRBJ1-4; D gene unclear. The CDR3 contains 12 residues. Trimming removed 3 bases at V and 8 bases at J, with 7 bases between. The V gene's germline CDR1 is ENHRY and CDR2 SYGVKD. In DNA form, the CDR3 reads TGTGCCATCAGTGAACCGGGAGAAAAACTGTTTTTT. It is translated as CAISEPGEKLFF.